The source of this TCR beta chain is a study of CD8+ T cells in alopecia areata. It was cDNA, reverse transcribed from extracted RNA, that served as the sequencing template. Data came from immunoSEQ multiplex PCR; TCRdb stores just in-frame clones and leaves some out. The sample consists of 110,000 or so clones, 50% to 60% of them appearing once. The specimen sequenced was NKG2D-low CD8+ T cells sorted from blood. The source of this sequence is a human donor with alopecia areata.

CDR3 sequence reads: CASSSGTVLPGANVLTF. Written as DNA, the CDR3 is TGTGCCAGCAGTTCTGGGACAGTCCTCCCTGGGGCCAACGTCCTGACTTTC. The V call is TRBV27, the J call TRBJ2-6; 7 bases fit TRBD1. This CDR3 is built from 17 residues. The junction had 8 bases not matched to a gene; V was cut back by 4 bases and J by 2 bases. Germline assignment: CDR1 MNHEY and CDR2 SMNVEV (reference sequence).